This T cell receptor beta chain is drawn from a study of early T cells in non-severe SARS-CoV-2 infection (dated by TCRdb to 2020 to 2022). With respect to the entire study: Because TCR sequencing was done on bulk RNA from unsorted whole blood, the alpha and beta chains could not be paired.

This clonotype has only a few counts. This clone's antigen is unknown. No qualities accompany the bases; no much larger clone lies one base away. Its CDR3 holds 14 amino acids, cysteine through phenylalanine. The kept DNA is CDR3 alone, 42 bases in frame from the first base. Looking up the germline V gene (reference sequence) yields CDR1 MNHEY and CDR2 SMNVEV. V is pruned by 5 bases and J by 7 bases, leaving 6 bases of the junction without a gene match. General study outcomes and caveats: Matching against VDJdb was skewed toward anti-spike CD8 responses, likely underestimated virus-specific expansions, and missed private and CD4 specificities.

Libraries were prepared through 5' RACE. Instrument used: NextSeq 500. The TCR library protocol attached unique molecular identifiers to individual cDNA molecules to correct for sequencing error and PCR bias. Sequencing covered both TCR alpha and beta chains, and within each sample the abundances of alpha and beta sequences were tightly co-correlated. Concerning the study's data processing: V gene, J gene and CDR3 annotation of TCR sequences was performed with Decombinator V4. Expanded TCRs were defined as changing significantly between any two time points under a Poisson model with p below 0.0001. TCR abundances were normalised to the total number of TCRs sequenced per sample and expressed as counts per million. TRAV1-2 paired with TRAJ12, TRAJ20 or TRAJ33 defined MAIT TCRs, while TRAV10 paired with TRAJ18 defined iNKT TCRs. VDJdb, accessed on 1 November 2021, was searched for TCRs annotated for CMV, EBV and SARS-CoV-2, and TCRs annotated for more than one antigen were excluded. TCRdb reworked the public reads: Q25 trimming with fastp, MiXCR clone assembly, productive beta chains retained. For every CDR3 protein sequence, its rows merge into one entry that carries the most common genes and DNA. TCRdb's processing, not the authors' own work, is the source of the V and J calls. In this sample the table shows about 77,000 distinct CDR3 sequences, roughly an eighth of which occur a single time. Of the sample, 15% to 18% is held by the ten largest clones.

A case-control design nested within a healthcare worker cohort in London, UK, was used, with weekly nasopharyngeal swab PCR tests and blood sampling performed. Healthcare workers were recruited between 23 and 31 March 2020, during the week of the UK lockdown, and were followed weekly for up to about 15 weeks. Recombination connected TRBV27 to TRBJ2-7, with 12 bases matching TRBD2. The receptor was isolated from an adult who was a healthcare worker with PCR-confirmed SARS-CoV-2 infection or an uninfected control (not recorded which). The donor label of this sample is uncertain. This specimen consisted of whole blood, obtained at baseline. The CDR3 region has the sequence CASSPWTSGIEQYF. In nucleotide form, the sequence is TGTGCCAGCAGTCCCTGGACTAGCGGGATAGAGCAGTACTTC.